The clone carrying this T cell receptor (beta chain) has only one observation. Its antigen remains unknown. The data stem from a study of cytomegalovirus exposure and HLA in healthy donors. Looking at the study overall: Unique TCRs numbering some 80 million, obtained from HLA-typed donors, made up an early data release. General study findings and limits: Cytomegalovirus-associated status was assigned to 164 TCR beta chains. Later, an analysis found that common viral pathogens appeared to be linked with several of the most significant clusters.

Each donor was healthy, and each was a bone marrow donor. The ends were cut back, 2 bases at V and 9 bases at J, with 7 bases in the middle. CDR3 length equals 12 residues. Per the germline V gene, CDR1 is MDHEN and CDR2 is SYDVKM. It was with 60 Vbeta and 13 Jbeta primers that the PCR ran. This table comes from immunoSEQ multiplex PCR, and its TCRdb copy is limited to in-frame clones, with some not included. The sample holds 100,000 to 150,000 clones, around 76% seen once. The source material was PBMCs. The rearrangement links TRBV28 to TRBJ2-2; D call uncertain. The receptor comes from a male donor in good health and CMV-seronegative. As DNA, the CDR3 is TGTGCCAGCAGTTTAGGGCCGAGGGAGCTGTTTTTT. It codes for CASSLGPRELFF.